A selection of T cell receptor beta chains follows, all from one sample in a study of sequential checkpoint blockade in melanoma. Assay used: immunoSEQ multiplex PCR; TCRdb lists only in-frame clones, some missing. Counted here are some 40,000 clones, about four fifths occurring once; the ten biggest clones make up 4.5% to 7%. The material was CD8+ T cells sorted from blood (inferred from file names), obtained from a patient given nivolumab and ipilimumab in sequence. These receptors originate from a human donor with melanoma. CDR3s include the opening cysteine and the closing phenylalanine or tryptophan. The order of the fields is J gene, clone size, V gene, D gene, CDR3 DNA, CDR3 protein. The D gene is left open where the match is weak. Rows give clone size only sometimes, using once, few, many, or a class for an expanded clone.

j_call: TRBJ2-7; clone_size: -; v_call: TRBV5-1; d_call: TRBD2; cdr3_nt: TGCGCCAGCAGCTTGGCACTAGCGGGAGGCCCAAGCTCCTACGAGCAGTACTTC; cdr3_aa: CASSLALAGGPSSYEQYF
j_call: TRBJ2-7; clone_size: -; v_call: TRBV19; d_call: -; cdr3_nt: TGTGCCAGTAGCTTAATCAGGGGCGAGCAGTACTTC; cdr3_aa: CASSLIRGEQYF
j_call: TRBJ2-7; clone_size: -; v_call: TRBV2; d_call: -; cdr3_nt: TGTGCCAGCGTCCGGAGCTCCTACGAGCAGTACTTC; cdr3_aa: CASVRSSYEQYF
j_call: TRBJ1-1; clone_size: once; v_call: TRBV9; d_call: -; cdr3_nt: TGTGCCAGCAGCACTTGGGACATCCATGAAGCTTTCTTT; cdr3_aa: CASSTWDIHEAFF
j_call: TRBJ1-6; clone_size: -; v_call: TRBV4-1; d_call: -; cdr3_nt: TGCGCCAGCAGCCTAGACCCGGGACACCACGGATCACCCCTCCACTTT; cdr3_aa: CASSLDPGHHGSPLHF
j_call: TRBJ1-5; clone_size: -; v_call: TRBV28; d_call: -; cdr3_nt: TGTGCCAGCAGTTTTTGGGGCCTTTATCAGCCCCAGCATTTT; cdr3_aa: CASSFWGLYQPQHF
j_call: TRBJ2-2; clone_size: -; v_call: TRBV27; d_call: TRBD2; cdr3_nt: TGTGCCAGCAGGCCTTTGAGCGGGGTGCCCGGGGAGCTGTTTTTT; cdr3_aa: CASRPLSGVPGELFF
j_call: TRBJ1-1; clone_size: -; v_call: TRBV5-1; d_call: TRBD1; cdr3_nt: TGCGCCAGCAGTTCCGGGACAGGGTTAGACACTGAAGCTTTCTTT; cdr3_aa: CASSSGTGLDTEAFF
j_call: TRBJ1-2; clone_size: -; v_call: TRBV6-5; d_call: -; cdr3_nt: TGTGCCAGCAGTCCAGGGGACTATGGCTACACCTTC; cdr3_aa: CASSPGDYGYTF
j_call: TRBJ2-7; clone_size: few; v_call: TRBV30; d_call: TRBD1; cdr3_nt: TGTGCCTGGAGCAGAGTCGGGACAGGGGCCTACGAGCAGTACTTC; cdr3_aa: CAWSRVGTGAYEQYF
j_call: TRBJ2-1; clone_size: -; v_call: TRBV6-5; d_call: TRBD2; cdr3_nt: TGTGCCAGCAGACCGAGCGGGGCCAACAATGAGCAGTTCTTC; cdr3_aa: CASRPSGANNEQFF
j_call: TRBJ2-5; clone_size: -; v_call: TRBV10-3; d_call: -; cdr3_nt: TGTGCCACCCTCGGGGGTGAGACCCAGTACTTC; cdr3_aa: CATLGGETQYF
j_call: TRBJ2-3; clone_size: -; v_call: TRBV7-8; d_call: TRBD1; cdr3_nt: TGTGCCAGCAGCTGGGACCGGGACAGCGGCACGGATACGCAGTATTTT; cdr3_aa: CASSWDRDSGTDTQYF
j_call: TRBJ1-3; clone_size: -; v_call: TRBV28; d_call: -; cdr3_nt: TGTGCCAGCAGTTGGGACTTTCGGGGAAACACCATATATTTT; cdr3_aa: CASSWDFRGNTIYF
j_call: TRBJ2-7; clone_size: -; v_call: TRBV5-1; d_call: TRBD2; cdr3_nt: TGCGCCAGCAGCCAAGGACTAGCGGTGAACTACGAGCAGTACTTC; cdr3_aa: CASSQGLAVNYEQYF
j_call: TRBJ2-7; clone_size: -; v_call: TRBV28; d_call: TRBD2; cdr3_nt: TGTGCCAGCAGTTTAATCCTAGCGGGGGGCGGCGAGCAGTACTTC; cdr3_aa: CASSLILAGGGEQYF
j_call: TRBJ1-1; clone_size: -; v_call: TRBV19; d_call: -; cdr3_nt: TGTGCCAGTAGCTCGTGGGGGGTCACTGAAGCTTTCTTT; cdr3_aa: CASSSWGVTEAFF
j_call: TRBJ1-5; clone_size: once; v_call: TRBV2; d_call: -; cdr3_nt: TGTGCCAGCAGTGAGGTCTATAGCAATCAGCCCCAGCATTTT; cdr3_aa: CASSEVYSNQPQHF
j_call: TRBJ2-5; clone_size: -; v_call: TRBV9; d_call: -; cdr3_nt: TGTGCCAGCAGCGAGGGGGGGGCCCCAGAGACCCAGTACTTC; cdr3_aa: CASSEGGAPETQYF
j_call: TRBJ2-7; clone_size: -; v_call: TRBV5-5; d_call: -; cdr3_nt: TGTGCCAGCAGCTTCGAGACATACTCCTACGAGCAGTACTTC; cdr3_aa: CASSFETYSYEQYF
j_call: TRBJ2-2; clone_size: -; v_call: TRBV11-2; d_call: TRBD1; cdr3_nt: TGTGCCAGCAGCCTTATAATAGTGGGCAGGGGGACCACCGGGGAGCTGTTTTTT; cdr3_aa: CASSLIIVGRGTTGELFF
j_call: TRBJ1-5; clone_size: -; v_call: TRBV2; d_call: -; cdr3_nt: TGTGCCAGCGGAGTGACCGCGGGAACAGGCCATAGCAATCAGCCCCAGCATTTT; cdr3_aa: CASGVTAGTGHSNQPQHF
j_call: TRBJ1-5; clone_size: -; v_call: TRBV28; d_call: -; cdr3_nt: TGTGCCAGCAATCAGGGTACTGGTCAGCCCCAGCATTTT; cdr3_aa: CASNQGTGQPQHF
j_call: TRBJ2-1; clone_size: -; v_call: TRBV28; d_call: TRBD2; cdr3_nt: TGTGCCAGCAGTTTAAGGCTAGCGGGGGGTAAGGATGAGCAGTTCTTC; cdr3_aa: CASSLRLAGGKDEQFF
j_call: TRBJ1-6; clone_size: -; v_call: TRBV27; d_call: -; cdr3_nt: TGTGCCAGCAGTTTATCGACGGGGTGGTCACCCCTCCACTTT; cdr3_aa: CASSLSTGWSPLHF
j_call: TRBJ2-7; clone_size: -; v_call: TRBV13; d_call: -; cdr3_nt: TGTGCCAGCAGCACGGACAAGCGCGAGCAGTACTTC; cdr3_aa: CASSTDKREQYF
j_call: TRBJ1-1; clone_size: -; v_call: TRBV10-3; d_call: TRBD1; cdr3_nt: TGTGCCACTAGGCTGACTTCAGGGGGCACTGAAGCTTTCTTT; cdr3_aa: CATRLTSGGTEAFF
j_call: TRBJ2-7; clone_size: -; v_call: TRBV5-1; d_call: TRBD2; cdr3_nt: TGCGCCAGCAGCTTGGCGAGCGGGGGGTACGAGCAGTACTTC; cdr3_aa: CASSLASGGYEQYF
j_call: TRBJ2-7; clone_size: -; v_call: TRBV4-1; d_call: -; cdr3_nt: TGCGCCAGCAGTCGAACAGGGTCCTACGAGCAGTACTTC; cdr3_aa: CASSRTGSYEQYF
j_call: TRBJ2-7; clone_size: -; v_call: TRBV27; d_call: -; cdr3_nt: TGTGCCAGCAGTTTCGGCAGGGACTACGAGCAGTACTTC; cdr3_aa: CASSFGRDYEQYF
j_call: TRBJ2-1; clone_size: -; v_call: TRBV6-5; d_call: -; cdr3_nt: TGTGCCAGCAGTTACTCGGGCGGGATGAGGTACAATGAGCAGTTCTTC; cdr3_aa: CASSYSGGMRYNEQFF
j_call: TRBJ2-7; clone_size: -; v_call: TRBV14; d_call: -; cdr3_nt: TGTGCCAGCAGCCAAGTGGCCGACTACGAGCAGTACTTC; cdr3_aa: CASSQVADYEQYF
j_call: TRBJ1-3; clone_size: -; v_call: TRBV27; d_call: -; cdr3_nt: TGTGCCAGCAGTTTAGGTAGAGGGCTCCCCTCTGGAAACACCATATATTTT; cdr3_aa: CASSLGRGLPSGNTIYF
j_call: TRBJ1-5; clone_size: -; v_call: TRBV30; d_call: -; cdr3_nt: TGTGCCTGGAGTGTACGGTGGGGGGGTGGCAATCAGCCCCAGCATTTT; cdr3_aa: CAWSVRWGGGNQPQHF
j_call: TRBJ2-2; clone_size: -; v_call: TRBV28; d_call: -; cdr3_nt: TGTGCCAGCAGTTTCTTTGAGGGCGGGGAGCTGTTTTTT; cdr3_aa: CASSFFEGGELFF
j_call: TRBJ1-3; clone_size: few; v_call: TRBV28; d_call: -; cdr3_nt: TGTGCCAGCAGTGACAGGTCTGGAAACACCATATATTTT; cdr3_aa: CASSDRSGNTIYF
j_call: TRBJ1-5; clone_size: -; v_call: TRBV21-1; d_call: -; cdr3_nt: TGTGCCAGCAGCAAAGCTCAGACGGGACTCCATCAGCCCCAGCATTTT; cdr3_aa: CASSKAQTGLHQPQHF
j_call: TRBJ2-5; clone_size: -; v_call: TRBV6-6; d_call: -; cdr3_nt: TGTGCCAGCAGTTACGGAAACAGCCAAGAGACCCAGTACTTC; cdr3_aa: CASSYGNSQETQYF
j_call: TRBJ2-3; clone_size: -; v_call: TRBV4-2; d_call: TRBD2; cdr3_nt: TGTGCCAGCAGCCAAGCTGGTAGCGGGGGGCCAGATACGCAGTATTTT; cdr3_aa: CASSQAGSGGPDTQYF
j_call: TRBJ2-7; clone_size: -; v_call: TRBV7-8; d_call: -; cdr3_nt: TGTGCCAGCAGCGCCACGGACCAGCGGGACGAGCAGTACTTC; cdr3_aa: CASSATDQRDEQYF
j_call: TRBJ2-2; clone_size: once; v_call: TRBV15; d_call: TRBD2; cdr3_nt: TGTGCCACCAGCAGGACTAGCGAGAACACCGGGGAGCTGTTTTTT; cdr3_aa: CATSRTSENTGELFF
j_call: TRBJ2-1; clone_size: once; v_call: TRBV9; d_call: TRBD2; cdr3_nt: TGTGCCAGCAGCCCCACTAGCGGGAGCTCCTACAATGAGCAGTTCTTC; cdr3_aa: CASSPTSGSSYNEQFF
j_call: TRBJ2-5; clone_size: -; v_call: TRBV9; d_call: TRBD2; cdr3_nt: TGTGCCAGCAGCGTAGCCGGCGGGGGGGAGACCCAGTACTTC; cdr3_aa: CASSVAGGGETQYF
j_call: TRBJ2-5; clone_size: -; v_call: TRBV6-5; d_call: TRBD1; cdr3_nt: TGTGCCAGCAGTTACTTCGGACAGGGGACCCAAGAGACCCAGTACTTC; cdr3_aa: CASSYFGQGTQETQYF
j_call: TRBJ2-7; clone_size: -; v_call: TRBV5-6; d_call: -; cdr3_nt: TGTGCCAGCAGCTTGGTGGCATCCTACGAGCAGTACTTC; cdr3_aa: CASSLVASYEQYF
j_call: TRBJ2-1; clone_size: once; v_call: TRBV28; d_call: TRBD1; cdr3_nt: TGTGCCAGCAGTCAGGGGACAGTCTCTACCTACAATGAGCAGTTCTTC; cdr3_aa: CASSQGTVSTYNEQFF
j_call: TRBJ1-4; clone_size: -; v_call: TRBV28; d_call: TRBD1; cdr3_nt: TGTGCCAGCAGTCCCGACAGGGTACGGAGGCTTAATGAAAAACTGTTTTTT; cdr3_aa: CASSPDRVRRLNEKLFF
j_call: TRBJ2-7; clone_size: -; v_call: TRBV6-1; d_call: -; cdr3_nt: TGTGCCAGCAGTGAGACAGTATACGAGCAGTACTTC; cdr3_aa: CASSETVYEQYF
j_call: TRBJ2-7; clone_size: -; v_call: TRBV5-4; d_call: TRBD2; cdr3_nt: TGTGCCAGCAGCTTGAACCTAGCGGGAGGGCCGACCTACGAGCAGTACTTC; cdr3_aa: CASSLNLAGGPTYEQYF
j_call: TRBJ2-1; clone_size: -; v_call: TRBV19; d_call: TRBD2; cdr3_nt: TGTGCCAGTAGTCCTCCCCTAGCGGGAGGACCCTACAATGAGCAGTTCTTC; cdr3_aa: CASSPPLAGGPYNEQFF
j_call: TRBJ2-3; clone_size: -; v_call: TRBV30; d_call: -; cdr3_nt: TGTGCCTGGAGTGTAGTTTCCGGGGAGAGCACAGATACGCAGTATTTT; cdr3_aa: CAWSVVSGESTDTQYF
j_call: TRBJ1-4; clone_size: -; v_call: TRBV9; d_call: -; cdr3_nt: TGTGCCAGCAGCGTAGAATCCGTGTACGGTGAAAAACTGTTTTTT; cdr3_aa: CASSVESVYGEKLFF
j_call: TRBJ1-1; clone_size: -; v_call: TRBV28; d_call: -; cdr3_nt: TGTGCCAGCAGTCTGATAAGTACAGGGTCCCTGAACACTGAAGCTTTCTTT; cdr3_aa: CASSLISTGSLNTEAFF